This TCR beta chain is drawn from a study of graft-versus-host responses after intestinal transplantation. Study-wide points: The recipient marrow held GvH clones, and some of them showed up first in ileum or blood.

CDR3 length: 17 residues. CDR1 and CDR2 from the germline V gene are MGHRA and YSYEKL. The trim removed 3 bases at V and 1 base at J, leaving 9 bases unmatched. A word on this clone: Its antigen is currently unknown.

The data were produced by immunoSEQ multiplex PCR, yet TCRdb's version contains in-frame clones alone and is incomplete. The profile shows tens of thousands of clones, almost 90% of them singletons. The source is a human donor who was the organ donor for an intestinal transplant. The J gene is TRBJ1-1, the V gene TRBV4-1; TRBD1 aligns across 9 bases. The material sequenced was unstimulated CD8+ T cells sorted from spleen or lymph node cells, taken before transplant. Here the CDR3 DNA reads TGCGCCAGCAGCCACACTTTGGCGGGACAGGGGAACACTGAAGCTTTCTTT. Translation gives CASSHTLAGQGNTEAFF.